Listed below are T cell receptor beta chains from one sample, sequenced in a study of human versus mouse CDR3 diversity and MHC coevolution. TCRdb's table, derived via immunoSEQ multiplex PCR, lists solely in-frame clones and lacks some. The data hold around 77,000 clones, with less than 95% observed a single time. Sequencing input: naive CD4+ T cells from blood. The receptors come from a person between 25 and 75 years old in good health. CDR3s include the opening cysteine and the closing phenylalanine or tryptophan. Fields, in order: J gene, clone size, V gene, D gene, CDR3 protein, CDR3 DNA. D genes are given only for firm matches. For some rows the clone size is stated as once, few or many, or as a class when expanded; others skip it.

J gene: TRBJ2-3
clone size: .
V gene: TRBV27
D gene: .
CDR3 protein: CASSYKSTYTQYF
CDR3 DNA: TGTGCCAGCAGTTACAAATCGACTTATACGCAGTATTTT

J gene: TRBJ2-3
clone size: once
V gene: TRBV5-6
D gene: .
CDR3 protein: CASSLIRGPPLDHTDTQYF
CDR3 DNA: TGTGCCAGCAGCTTGATCAGGGGACCCCCTCTAGACCACACAGATACGCAGTATTTT

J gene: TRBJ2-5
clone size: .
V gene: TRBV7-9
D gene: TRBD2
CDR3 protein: CASSLRTSGKETQYF
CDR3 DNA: TGTGCCAGCAGCTTACGGACTAGCGGGAAAGAGACCCAGTACTTC

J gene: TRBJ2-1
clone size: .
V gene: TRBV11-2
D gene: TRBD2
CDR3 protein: CASSLLAGGPGSYNEQFF
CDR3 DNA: TGTGCCAGCAGCTTATTAGCGGGAGGCCCGGGCTCCTACAATGAGCAGTTCTTC

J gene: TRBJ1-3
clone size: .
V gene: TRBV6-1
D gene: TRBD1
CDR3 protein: CASSQATGGGNTIYF
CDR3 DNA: TGTGCCAGCAGTCAGGCCACAGGGGGCGGAAACACCATATATTTT

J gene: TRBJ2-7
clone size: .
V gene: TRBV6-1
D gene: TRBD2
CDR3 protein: CASSLAGGGSYEQYF
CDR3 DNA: TGTGCCAGCAGTTTAGCGGGAGGGGGCTCCTACGAGCAGTACTTC

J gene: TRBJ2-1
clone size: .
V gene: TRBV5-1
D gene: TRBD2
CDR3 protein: CASSLVGSGRGNEQFF
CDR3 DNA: TGCGCCAGCAGCTTGGTAGGCAGCGGGAGGGGCAATGAGCAGTTCTTC

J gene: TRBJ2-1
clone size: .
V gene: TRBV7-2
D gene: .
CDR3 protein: CASSLDYSYNEQFF
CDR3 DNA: TGTGCCAGCAGCTTAGACTACTCCTACAATGAGCAGTTCTTC

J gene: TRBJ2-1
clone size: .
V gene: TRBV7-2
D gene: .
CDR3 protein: CASSLWQDIWQFF
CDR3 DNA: TGTGCCAGCAGCTTATGGCAGGACATATGGCAGTTCTTC

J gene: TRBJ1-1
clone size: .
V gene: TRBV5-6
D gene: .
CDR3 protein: CASSWRNTEAFF
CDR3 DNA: TGTGCCAGCAGCTGGAGGAACACTGAAGCTTTCTTT

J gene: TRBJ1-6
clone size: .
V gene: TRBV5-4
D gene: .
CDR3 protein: CASSPGQINSPLHF
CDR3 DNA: TGTGCCAGCAGCCCGGGACAAATAAATTCACCCCTCCACTTT

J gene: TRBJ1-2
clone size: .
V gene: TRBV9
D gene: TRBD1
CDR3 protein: CASSATMTGVIGYTF
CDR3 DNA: TGTGCCAGCAGCGCCACGATGACAGGGGTGATTGGCTACACCTTC

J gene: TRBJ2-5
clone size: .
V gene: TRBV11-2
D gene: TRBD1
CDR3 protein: CASSRGQGQETQYF
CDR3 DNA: TGTGCCAGCAGCCGGGGACAGGGACAAGAGACCCAGTACTTC

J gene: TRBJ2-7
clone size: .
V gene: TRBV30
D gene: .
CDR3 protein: CAWPNPRHFNEQYF
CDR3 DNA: TGTGCCTGGCCAAACCCGCGGCATTTCAACGAGCAGTACTTC

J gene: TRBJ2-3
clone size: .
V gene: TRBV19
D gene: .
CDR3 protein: CASSLGQGPDTQYF
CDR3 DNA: TGTGCCAGTAGTTTGGGGCAGGGTCCAGATACGCAGTATTTT

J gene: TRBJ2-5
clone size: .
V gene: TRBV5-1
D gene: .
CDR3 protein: CASSPRVSGLTYQETQYF
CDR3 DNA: TGCGCCAGCAGCCCTAGGGTTAGCGGACTTACTTACCAAGAGACCCAGTACTTC

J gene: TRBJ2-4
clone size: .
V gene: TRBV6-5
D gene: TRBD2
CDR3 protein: CASRTGTSGGALHF
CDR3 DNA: TGTGCCAGCAGGACCGGGACTAGCGGGGGGGCCTTGCACTTC

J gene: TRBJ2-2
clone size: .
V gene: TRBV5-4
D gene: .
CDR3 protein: CASSFGRSTGELFF
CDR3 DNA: TGTGCCAGCAGTTTCGGGAGATCCACCGGGGAGCTGTTTTTT

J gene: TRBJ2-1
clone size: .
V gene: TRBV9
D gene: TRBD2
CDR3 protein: CASSVSGAGGWNEQFF
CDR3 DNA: TGTGCCAGCAGCGTATCCGGGGCGGGGGGTTGGAATGAGCAGTTCTTC

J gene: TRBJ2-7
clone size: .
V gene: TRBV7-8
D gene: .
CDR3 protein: CASSLGPVHSDYEQYF
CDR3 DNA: TGTGCCAGCAGCTTAGGTCCGGTACACAGTGACTACGAGCAGTACTTC

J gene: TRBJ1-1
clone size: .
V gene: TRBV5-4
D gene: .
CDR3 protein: CASTPSGFNTEAFF
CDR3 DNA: TGTGCCAGCACCCCCTCAGGATTTAACACTGAAGCTTTCTTT

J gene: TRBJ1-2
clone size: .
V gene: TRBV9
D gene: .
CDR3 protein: CASSVATGSIYGYTF
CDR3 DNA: TGTGCCAGCAGCGTAGCTACCGGTTCGATCTATGGCTACACCTTC

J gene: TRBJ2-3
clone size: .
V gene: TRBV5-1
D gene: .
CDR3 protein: CASSSGNTADTQYF
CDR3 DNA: TGCGCCAGCAGCTCGGGAAATACCGCAGATACGCAGTATTTT

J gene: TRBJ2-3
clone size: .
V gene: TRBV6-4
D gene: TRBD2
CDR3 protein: CASSIGGDTDTQYF
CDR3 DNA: TGTGCCAGCAGTATTGGGGGGGACACAGATACGCAGTATTTT

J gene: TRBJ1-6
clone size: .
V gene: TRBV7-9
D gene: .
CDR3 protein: CASSSHREDLPPLHF
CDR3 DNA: TGTGCCAGCAGCTCCCACCGGGAGGACCTTCCACCCCTCCACTTT

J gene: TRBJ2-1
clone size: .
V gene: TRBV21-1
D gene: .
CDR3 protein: CASGPSGPPIYNEQFF
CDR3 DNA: TGTGCCAGCGGTCCCAGCGGACCTCCGATCTACAATGAGCAGTTCTTC

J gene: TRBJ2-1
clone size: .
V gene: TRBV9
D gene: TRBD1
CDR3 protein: CASSVGTGHYNEQFF
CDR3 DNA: TGTGCCAGCAGCGTCGGGACAGGCCACTACAATGAGCAGTTCTTC

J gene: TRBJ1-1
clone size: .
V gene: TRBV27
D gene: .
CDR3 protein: CASSRTPQGNTEAFF
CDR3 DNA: TGTGCCAGCAGTCGTACACCACAGGGGAACACTGAAGCTTTCTTT

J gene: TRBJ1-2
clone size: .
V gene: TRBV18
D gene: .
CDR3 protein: CASSPDLRGTYGYTF
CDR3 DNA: TGTGCCAGCTCACCAGATCTGCGGGGCACCTATGGCTACACCTTC

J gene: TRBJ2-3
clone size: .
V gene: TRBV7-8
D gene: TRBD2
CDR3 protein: CASSLVRAPGLTSTDTQYF
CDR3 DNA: TGTGCCAGCAGCTTAGTGAGGGCGCCGGGACTAACTAGCACAGATACGCAGTATTTT